The text below deals with one T cell receptor beta chain. Its antigen is not known. Researchers barred patients who had uncontrolled infection, other autoimmune disease, pregnancy or lactation. Authors of the study amplified TCR beta CDR3 regions from RNA transcripts. RT-PCR in the first round (using the HTBI primer set) targeted the TCR CDR3. TCRdb used MiXCR to reprocess the multiplex PCR reads, holding one entry per CDR3 protein. The sample carries a few hundred thousand distinct CDR3 sequences, approximately 13% recorded once. The data were obtained in a study of T cells in Graves' hyperthyroidism and ophthalmopathy. This CDR3 comprises 14 residues. V shed 3 bases and J shed 10 bases, with 14 bases lying between them. Germline V gives CDR1 SGDLS, CDR2 YYNGEE. Study results and limitations: Ophthalmopathy was separated from stable hyperthyroidism by a 13 V-J model. Most expanded thyroid clonotypes above 0.001 also appeared in blood.

The chain combines TRBV9 with TRBJ1-6; D perhaps matches TRBD1 (5 bases). Sequencing was done on a sample of blood. This TCR was sampled from a man aged 30 to 45 with Graves' hyperthyroidism that later progressed to Graves' ophthalmopathy. The CDR3 loop is CASSAPGSGSPLHF. The CDR3 region has the DNA TGTGCCAGCAGCGCCCCAGGGTCTGGCTCACCCCTCCACTTT.